This T cell receptor beta chain was captured in a study of CD8 T cells in ankylosing spondylitis. Broader study findings: What appeared characteristic of ankylosing spondylitis blood was a TCR beta motif of eight highly homologous variants. Researchers reportedly found disease-linked clones significantly enriched in matched ankylosing spondylitis synovial fluid.

It was by quantitative 5'-RACE with molecular barcodes that TCR beta libraries were made. TCRdb used MiXCR to reprocess the 5' RACE reads, holding one entry per CDR3 protein. The sample comprises about 42,000 distinct CDR3 sequences, 4% of which are singletons, and about 4% rests with the top ten. This CDR3 is 15 amino acids long. Germline V gives CDR1 SGDLS, CDR2 YYNGEE. The V and J ends lost 1 base and 2 bases, in that order; junction bases with no gene match: 4. The table lists this clonotype with many counts. Its antigen is undetermined. Source material: blood, either unsorted or a sorted T cell fraction (not recorded which). The J gene is TRBJ2-5, the V gene TRBV9; 8 nucleotides line up with TRBD2. The clonotype originates from a female donor with ankylosing spondylitis or in good health (not recorded which). The CDR3 reads CASSVFSGEQETQYF. The CDR3 DNA reads TGTGCCAGCAGCGTATTTAGCGGGGAGCAAGAGACCCAGTACTTC.